This is a list of T cell receptor beta chains from one sample in a study of T cell repertoires in cytomegalovirus infection. From the reads, TCRdb called clonotypes with MiXCR, one entry per CDR3 protein. The table includes about 220,000 distinct CDR3 sequences, 35% to 45% detected once. No antigen is known for these receptors. The sequences come from CD8+ T cells from cultured PBMCs, collected from culture after CMV antigen stimulation. These receptors were obtained from a human donor in good health (CMV status not recorded). Some clones in this sample may be carry-over from other donors' samples. Both conserved end residues are part of each CDR3. Each record gives: clone size, J gene, D gene, V gene, CDR3 DNA, CDR3 protein. The D gene is left open where the match is weak. Only part of the rows carry a size: once, few, many, or a class if the clone is expanded.

.,TRBJ2-1,.,TRBV7-4,TGTGCCAGCAGCTTACCCCTTATCGGGAGCAAGGAGCAGTTCTTC,CASSLPLIGSKEQFF
few,TRBJ1-2,.,TRBV5-5,TGTGCCAGCAGCCTGCAGCGACCTGGCTACACCTTC,CASSLQRPGYTF
few,TRBJ2-2,.,TRBV7-9,TGTGCCAGCAGCCCATGGGACGGCTCCTACACCGGGGAGCTGTTTTTT,CASSPWDGSYTGELFF
.,TRBJ2-1,TRBD2,TRBV6-1,TGTGCCAGCAGTGAAGATCTAGCGGGAGGTTACAATGAGCAGTTATTC,CASSEDLAGGYNEQLF
many,TRBJ2-3,.,TRBV9,TGTGCCAGCAGCGGTTGGGACCTTAGCACAGATACGCAGTATTTT,CASSGWDLSTDTQYF
few,TRBJ1-1,TRBD1,TRBV25-1,TGTGCCAGCAGTGCCGACAGGGGATTTGGGGTGAACACTGAAGCTTTCTTT,CASSADRGFGVNTEAFF
.,TRBJ1-5,TRBD1,TRBV12-5,TGTGCTAGTGGTTTTACAGGGGGCGCAGGGCAGCCCCAGCATTTT,CASGFTGGAGQPQHF
.,TRBJ2-1,.,TRBV12-3/TRBV12-4,TGTGCCAGCAGTTTAGCGGGGGCAGGGCGGAGGCGGGATGAGCAGTTCTTC,CASSLAGAGRRRDEQFF
few,TRBJ1-2,TRBD1,TRBV7-9,TGTGCCAGCAGCTTAGTGGGACAGGGAGGCTATGGCTACACCTTC,CASSLVGQGGYGYTF
.,TRBJ2-7,.,TRBV5-1,TGCGCCAGCAGCCCCCGGTCGTCCTCCTACGAGCAGTACTTC,CASSPRSSSYEQYF
many,TRBJ2-2,TRBD2,TRBV7-2,TGTGCCAGCAGCTTGACTAGCGGGAACACCGGGGAGCTGTTTTTT,CASSLTSGNTGELFF
.,TRBJ1-4,TRBD1,TRBV11-2,TGTGCCAGCAGCCCATGGGACAGAGCTGTAAATGTGGGAAAACTGTTTTTT,CASSPWDRAVNVGKLFF
.,TRBJ2-3,TRBD2,TRBV29-1,TGCAGCGTCGGATTATTAGCTGGACAGGGCAACCCACCGACTAGCGGGGGCACAGATACGCAGTATTTT,CSVGLLAGQGNPPTSGGTDTQYF
few,TRBJ1-1,TRBD1,TRBV19,TGTGCCAGTACGGGACAGGGCCGGAGGAACACTGAAGCTTTCTTT,CASTGQGRRNTEAFF
.,TRBJ2-7,.,TRBV28,TGTGCCAGCAGTACCGGGACACCTGACGAGCAGTACTTC,CASSTGTPDEQYF
.,TRBJ2-5,.,TRBV28,TGTGCCAGCACCCCTTCGGACGGTGAAGAGACCCAGTACTTC,CASTPSDGEETQYF
few,TRBJ2-1,.,TRBV11-3,TGTGCCAGCAGACCCCGACAGTGCTCCTACAATGAGCAGTTCTTC,CASRPRQCSYNEQFF
.,TRBJ2-3,TRBD1,TRBV7-8,TGTGCCAGCAGCCACCCTTCCCAGGGGGATCGGGGCACAGATACGCAGTATTTT,CASSHPSQGDRGTDTQYF
.,TRBJ2-5,.,TRBV7-9,TGTGCCAGCAGCTTCGAGGGGTTGGAGACCCAGTACTTC,CASSFEGLETQYF
.,TRBJ2-1,.,TRBV6-1,TGTGCCAGCAGTGACCCCAACTCCTACAATGAGCAGTTCTTC,CASSDPNSYNEQFF
once,TRBJ2-1,TRBD2,TRBV11-2,TGTGCCAGCAGCTTAACTAGCGGGGGGCGCTGGGCTTTC,CASSLTSGGRWAF
few,TRBJ2-2,.,TRBV19,TGTGCCAGTAGTACCTATAGAAGTGGGCAGACCTACACCGGGGAGCTGTTTTTT,CASSTYRSGQTYTGELFF
few,TRBJ2-7,.,TRBV27,TGTGCCAGCAGTTTAGCGCAGACCATACCCTTCTACGAGCAGTACTTC,CASSLAQTIPFYEQYF
.,TRBJ2-1,TRBD2,TRBV4-1,TGCGCCAGCAGCCAAGCCGGGGGGGGCGGGAGTTGGTTTGGGATAGACAATGAGCAGTTCTTC,CASSQAGGGGSWFGIDNEQFF
few,TRBJ2-3,TRBD2,TRBV7-6,TGTGCCAGCAGCTTACCCGGACTAGCGGCCACAGATACGCAGTATTTT,CASSLPGLAATDTQYF
once,TRBJ2-7,TRBD1,TRBV15,TGTGCCACCAGCCCCCGAAGCATGGACAGGACCCTTTTCGGCGAGCAGTACTTC,CATSPRSMDRTLFGEQYF
.,TRBJ2-1,.,TRBV12-3/TRBV12-4,TGTGCCAGCAGTTTATCTGCGGGAATGGAGCAGTTCTTC,CASSLSAGMEQFF
.,TRBJ1-4,TRBD1,TRBV7-4,TGTGCCAGCAGCTCTTCCCGGGACAGCTTCGATGAAAAACTGTTTTTT,CASSSSRDSFDEKLFF
.,TRBJ2-2,.,TRBV7-6,TGTGCCAGCAGCTTACTAGCCCTGGGGGGACGGGAGATCACCACCGGGGAGCTGTTTTTT,CASSLLALGGREITTGELFF
many,TRBJ2-7,.,TRBV18,TGTGCCAGCTCACCTTCCAGGGCCCGCTACGAGCAGTACTTC,CASSPSRARYEQYF
.,TRBJ2-1,TRBD2,TRBV4-1,TGCGCCAGCAGCCAGACCCCGACTAGCGGGAAGTACAATGAGCAGTTCTTC,CASSQTPTSGKYNEQFF
.,TRBJ1-2,.,TRBV4-1,TGCGCCAGCAGCCAAGCCCTAGGACACGAACCTTATGGCTACACCTTC,CASSQALGHEPYGYTF
.,TRBJ2-1,.,TRBV13,TGTGCCAGCAGCTTATGGGGTGACCAGTACAATGAGCAGTTCTTC,CASSLWGDQYNEQFF
.,TRBJ2-7,.,TRBV7-2,TGTGCCAGCGAGGGATCTACATCCTACGAGCAGTACTTC,CASEGSTSYEQYF
.,TRBJ2-7,TRBD1,TRBV7-8,TGTGCCAGCAGCCCTACAGGGGGCCTCGACGAGCAGTACTTC,CASSPTGGLDEQYF
.,TRBJ2-5,.,TRBV28,TGTGCCAGCAGTCCCCCACACCAAGAGACCCAGTACTTC,CASSPPHQETQYF
few,TRBJ2-3,.,TRBV7-6,TGTGCCAGCAGCCCCAGGGTGAATCGCCACGATACGCAGTATTTT,CASSPRVNRHDTQYF
few,TRBJ1-5,.,TRBV7-2,TGTGCCAGCAGCTTAGTATCTGGGGGGCCCCAGCATTTT,CASSLVSGGPQHF
.,TRBJ2-1,.,TRBV6-1,TGTGCCAGCACTAGAGTCCATATGGGCTCCTACAATGAGCAGTTCTTC,CASTRVHMGSYNEQFF
many,TRBJ2-6,.,TRBV20-1,TGCAGTGTCGCCTCAGGGGCGGCATCCTCGTCAGGGGCCAACGTCCTGACTTTC,CSVASGAASSSGANVLTF
few,TRBJ1-4,TRBD1,TRBV27,TGTGCCAGCAGTCGCTTGACAGGGGCCGTTAACCCAACAGCTAATGAAAAACTGTTTTTT,CASSRLTGAVNPTANEKLFF
few,TRBJ1-1,.,TRBV27,TGTGCCAGCTCCAAGGGCCAAGAGAGCACTGAAGCTTTCTTT,CASSKGQESTEAFF